This TCR beta chain was recovered during a study of human T cells and chemical hapten exposure (dated by TCRdb to the early 2020s). About the investigation overall: For sensitization, 2% DPC in acetone was applied to a roughly 2 cm by roughly 2 cm area of upper inner arm skin. Throughout the approximately 23-week study period, patients were also given weekly therapeutic DPC doses on the scalp. Patch tests used Finn chambers with 0.01% DPC on the upper back, scored after 6 days by International Contact Dermatitis Research Group standards. Most of the patients in the cohort were female, and the cohort covered alopecia areata with under or over 50% scalp involvement, alopecia totalis and alopecia universalis. Libraries were combined into a pool for sequencing, and differences in TCR yield between samples came mainly from small differences in library volumes within the pool. In alopecia patients, the study followed how the peripheral blood TCR repertoire changed in vivo over primary and secondary sensitization to diphenylcyclopropenone (DPC), a hapten. Blood samples were taken from patients before sensitization (week 0) and then at 2, 6 and about 24 weeks after DPC sensitization. For TCR sequencing, blood came from 25 to 35 alopecia patients at anywhere from one to four time points (pre-sensitization, 2, 6 and 24 weeks). What the study reported, not specific to this receptor: After repeated subsampling, the strength of the expansion versus patch-test correlation and the threshold at which it became significant changed. DPC sensitization did not change how many TCRs were above 1 in 1000 frequency, and no evidence was found of alterations in global repertoire structure. A positive correlation was found between the number of PT1 expanded TCRs and patch test score, with significance reached at thresholds 8, 16 and 32 but not 4. All patients had alopecia, a presumed autoimmune disease, so their immune response might differ from that of healthy individuals. Compared with pre-sensitization or healthy control sets, expanded TCRs formed significantly more large CDR3 similarity clusters, which is consistent with antigen-driven responses.

Taken with the paper, the label for time point translates to: patch test 1, 2 weeks after DPC sensitization. According to the study, the label for this sample's treatment or condition signals: therapeutic diphenylcyclopropenone sensitization with weekly scalp DPC. At each patch-test visit, blood was drawn before the patch test was applied. Eligible patients were aged 18 to 70, diagnosed with alopecia, deemed suitable for DPC therapy, and excluded if pregnant. Total RNA was extracted from unfractionated whole blood collected in Tempus Blood RNA tubes. Spanning cysteine to phenylalanine, the CDR3 consists of 15 amino acids. Only the CDR3 portion is preserved as DNA: 45 bases, with reading frame beginning at the first base. V drops 0 bases and J drops 7 bases, leaving 13 bases in between. Based on the germline V gene, the CDR1 and CDR2 sequences are SGHRS and YFSETQ. To prepare the library, RACE was applied. Data came from a NextSeq 500. During library preparation, unique molecular identifiers were attached to individual cDNA molecules so that TCRs could be counted quantitatively and reproducibly. Each blood RNA sample was used to sequence both TCR alpha and TCR beta chains. The published analysis was carried out like this. Samples had a median of about 96,000 TCRs, with a range from about 23,224 to 690,600. The Decombinator software suite was used to annotate the V, J and CDR3 of the TCR reads. For PS versus PT1 abundance plots, all samples were subsampled to the same number of TCRs (28,000). Expanded TCRs were defined as absent before sensitization and observed at least eight times at the 2-week time point. TCRdb applied fastp at Q25 and MiXCR to the public reads, then kept only in-frame beta chains. Entries are consolidated by CDR3 protein sequence, retaining the most common genes and DNA. These V and J calls rely on TCRdb rather than the paper's analysis. Present in this sample are just over 80,000 distinct CDR3 sequences, roughly 10% of which were seen just once. The ten largest clones capture about 4.2% of the sample.

This clonotype has a count of ten or more. Its antigen is unknown. No much larger clonotype is one base removed from it; base qualities were not supplied. The source is a woman in her forties or fifties with alopecia areata. Some clones in this sample may be carry-over from other donors' samples. The chain uses TRBV5-1 and TRBJ2-2; possibly the D gene is TRBD1, per 6 matching bases. The sequencing used whole blood, collected in connection with sensitization to the hapten diphenylcyclopropenone (DPC). The DNA reads TGCGCCAGCAGCTTGGTAACAGGGCGCAACGGGGAGCTGTTTTTT. Protein translation: CASSLVTGRNGELFF.